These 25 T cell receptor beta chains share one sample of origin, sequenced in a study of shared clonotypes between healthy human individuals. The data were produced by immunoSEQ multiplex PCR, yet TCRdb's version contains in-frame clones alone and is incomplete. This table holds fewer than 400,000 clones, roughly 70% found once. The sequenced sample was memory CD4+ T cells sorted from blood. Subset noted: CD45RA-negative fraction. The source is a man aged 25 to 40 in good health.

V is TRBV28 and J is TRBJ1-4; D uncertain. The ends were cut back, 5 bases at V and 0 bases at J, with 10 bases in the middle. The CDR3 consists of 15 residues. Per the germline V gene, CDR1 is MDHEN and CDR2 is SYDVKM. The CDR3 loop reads CASSRFGSTNEKLFF. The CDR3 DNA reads TGTGCCAGCAGTAGGTTTGGTTCAACTAATGAAAAACTGTTTTTT.

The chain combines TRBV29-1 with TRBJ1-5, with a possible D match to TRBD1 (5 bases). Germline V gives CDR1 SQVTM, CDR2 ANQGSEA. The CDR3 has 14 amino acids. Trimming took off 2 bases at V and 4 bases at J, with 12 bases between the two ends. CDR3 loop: CSVEPDSRNQPQHF. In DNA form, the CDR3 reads TGCAGCGTTGAACCCGACAGTCGAAATCAGCCCCAGCATTTT.

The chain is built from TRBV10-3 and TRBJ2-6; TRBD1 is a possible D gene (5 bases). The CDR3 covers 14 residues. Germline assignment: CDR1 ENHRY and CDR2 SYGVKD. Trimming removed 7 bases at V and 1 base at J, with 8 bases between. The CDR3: CAIMKGSGANVLTF. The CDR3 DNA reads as TGTGCCATCATGAAGGGGTCTGGGGCCAACGTCCTGACTTTC.

The CDR3 nucleotides are TGTGCCTGGAGTGCTCCCCTCGGCTACGAGCAGTACTTC. It is translated as CAWSAPLGYEQYF. The chain carries TRBV30 and TRBJ2-7, with D hard to call. Trimming pared 1 base from V and 3 bases from J, leaving 10 bases between. Germline V lookup: CDR1 GTSNPN, CDR2 SVGIG (reference sequence). The CDR3 loop spans 13 amino acids.

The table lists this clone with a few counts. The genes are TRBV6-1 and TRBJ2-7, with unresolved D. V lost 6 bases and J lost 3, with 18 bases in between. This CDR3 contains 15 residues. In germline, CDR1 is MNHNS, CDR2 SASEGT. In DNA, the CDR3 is TGTGCCAGCAGGTTTCATGAACGAAACTTCTACGAGCAGTACTTC. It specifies CASRFHERNFYEQYF.

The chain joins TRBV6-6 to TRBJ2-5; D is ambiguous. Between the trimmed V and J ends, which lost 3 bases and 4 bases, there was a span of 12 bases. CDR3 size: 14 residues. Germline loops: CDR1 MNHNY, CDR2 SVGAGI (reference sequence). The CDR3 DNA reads TGTGCCAGCAGTTATAATCCAGGTAGAGAGACCCAGTACTTC. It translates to CASSYNPGRETQYF.

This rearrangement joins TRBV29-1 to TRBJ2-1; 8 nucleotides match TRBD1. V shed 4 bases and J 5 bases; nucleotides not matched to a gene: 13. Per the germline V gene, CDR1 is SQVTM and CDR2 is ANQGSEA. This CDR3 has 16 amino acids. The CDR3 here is CSVVPSDRGLHNEQFF. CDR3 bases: TGCAGCGTTGTCCCAAGTGACAGGGGTTTACACAATGAGCAGTTCTTC.

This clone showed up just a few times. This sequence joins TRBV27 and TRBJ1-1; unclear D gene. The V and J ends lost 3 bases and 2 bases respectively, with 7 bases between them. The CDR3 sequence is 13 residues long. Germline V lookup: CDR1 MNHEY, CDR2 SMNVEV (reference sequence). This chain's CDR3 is CASSFYKNTEAFF. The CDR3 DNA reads TGTGCCAGCAGTTTCTACAAAAACACTGAAGCTTTCTTT.

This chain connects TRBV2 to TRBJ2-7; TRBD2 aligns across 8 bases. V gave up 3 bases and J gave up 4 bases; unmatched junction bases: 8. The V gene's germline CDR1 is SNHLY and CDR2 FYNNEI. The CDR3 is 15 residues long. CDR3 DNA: TGTGCCAGCAGTGAGGCGAGCGGGAGCGGTTACGAGCAGTACTTC. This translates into CASSEASGSGYEQYF. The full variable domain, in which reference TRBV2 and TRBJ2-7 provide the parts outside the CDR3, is EPEVTQTPSHQVTQMGQEVILRCVPISNHLYFYWYRQILGQKVEFLVSFYNNEISEKSEIFDDQFSVERPDGSNFTLKIRSTKLEDSAMYFCASSEASGSGYEQYFGPGTRLTVT.

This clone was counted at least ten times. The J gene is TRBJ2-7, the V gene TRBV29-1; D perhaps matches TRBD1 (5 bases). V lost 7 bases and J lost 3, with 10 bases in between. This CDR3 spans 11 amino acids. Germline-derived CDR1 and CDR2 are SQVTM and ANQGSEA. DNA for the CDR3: TGCAGCGCGACAGCTAGCTACGAGCAGTACTTC. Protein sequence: CSATASYEQYF.

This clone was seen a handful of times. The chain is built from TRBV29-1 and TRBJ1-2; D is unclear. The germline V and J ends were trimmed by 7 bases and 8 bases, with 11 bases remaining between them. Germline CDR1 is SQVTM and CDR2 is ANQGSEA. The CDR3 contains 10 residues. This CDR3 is CSAGMPGYTF. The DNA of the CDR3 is TGCAGCGCAGGAATGCCCGGCTACACCTTC.

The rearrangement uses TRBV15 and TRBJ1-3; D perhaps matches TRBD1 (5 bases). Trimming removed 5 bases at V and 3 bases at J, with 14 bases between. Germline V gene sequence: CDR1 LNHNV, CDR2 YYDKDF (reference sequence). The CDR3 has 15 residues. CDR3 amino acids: CATSGQGRSGNTIYF. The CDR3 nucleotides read TGTGCCACCAGCGGTCAGGGAAGAAGTGGAAACACCATATATTTT.

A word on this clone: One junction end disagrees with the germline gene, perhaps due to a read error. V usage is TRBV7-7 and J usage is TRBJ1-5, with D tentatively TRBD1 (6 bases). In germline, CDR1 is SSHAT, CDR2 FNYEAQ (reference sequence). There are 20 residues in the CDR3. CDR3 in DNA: TGTGCTAGCAGCTCCGAAACGAACGACAGGAATCTATATAGCAATCAGCCCCAGCATTTT. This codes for CASSSETNDRNLYSNQPQHF.

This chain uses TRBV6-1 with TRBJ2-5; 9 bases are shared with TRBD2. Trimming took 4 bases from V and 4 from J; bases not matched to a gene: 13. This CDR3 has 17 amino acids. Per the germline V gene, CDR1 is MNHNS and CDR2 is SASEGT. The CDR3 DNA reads TGTGCCAGCAGTGCAGCTAGCGGGAACGTCCCCACAGAGACCCAGTACTTC. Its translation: CASSAASGNVPTETQYF.

CDR3 DNA: TGTGCCAGCAGTATGCTAGCGGGAGGGAGAGAGACCCAGTACTTC. As protein: CASSMLAGGRETQYF. The rearrangement joins TRBV27 to TRBJ2-5, with 12 nucleotides matching TRBD2. The junction had 5 bases not matched to a gene; V was cut back by 5 bases and J by 4 bases. The CDR3 covers 15 residues. Germline V gene sequence: CDR1 MNHEY, CDR2 SMNVEV (reference sequence).

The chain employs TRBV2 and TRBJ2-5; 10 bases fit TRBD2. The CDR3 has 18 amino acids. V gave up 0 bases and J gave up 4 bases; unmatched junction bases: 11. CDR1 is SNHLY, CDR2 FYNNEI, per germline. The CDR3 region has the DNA TGTGCCAGCAGTGAAGCGCTGGGTACTAGCGGGATAATAGAGACCCAGTACTTC. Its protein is CASSEALGTSGIIETQYF.

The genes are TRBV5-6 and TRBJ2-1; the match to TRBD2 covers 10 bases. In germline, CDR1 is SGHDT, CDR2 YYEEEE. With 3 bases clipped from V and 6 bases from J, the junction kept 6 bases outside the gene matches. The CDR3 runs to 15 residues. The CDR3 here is CASSSSGRAFNEQFF. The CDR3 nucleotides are TGTGCCAGCAGCTCCAGCGGGAGGGCCTTCAATGAGCAGTTCTTC. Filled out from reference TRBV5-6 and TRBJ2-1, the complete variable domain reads DAGVTQSPTHLIKTRGQQVTLRCSPKSGHDTVSWYQQALGQGPQFIFQYYEEEERQRGNFPDRFSGHQFPNYSSELNVNALLLGDSALYLCASSSSGRAFNEQFFGPGTRLTVL.

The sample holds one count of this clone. Here the CDR3 reads CASSAPGAWTSTDTQYF. CDR3 bases: TGTGCCAGCAGCGCCCCTGGGGCTTGGACTAGCACAGATACGCAGTATTTT. This sequence joins TRBV9 and TRBJ2-3; either TRBD1 or TRBD2 may fit D (5 bases each). The CDR3 spans 17 residues. V shed 3 bases and J shed 0 bases, with 17 bases lying between them. Germline values: CDR1 SGDLS, CDR2 YYNGEE.

In nucleotides, the CDR3 is TGTGCCAGCTCACCTCGACAGGGGGACTACGAGCAGTACTTC. As protein: CASSPRQGDYEQYF. J is TRBJ2-7 and V is TRBV18; 9 nucleotides match TRBD1. The CDR3 covers 14 residues. After removal of 3 bases from V and 3 bases from J, the junction contained 3 bases not matched to a gene. Germline V gene lookup returns CDR1 KGHSH and CDR2 LQKENI.

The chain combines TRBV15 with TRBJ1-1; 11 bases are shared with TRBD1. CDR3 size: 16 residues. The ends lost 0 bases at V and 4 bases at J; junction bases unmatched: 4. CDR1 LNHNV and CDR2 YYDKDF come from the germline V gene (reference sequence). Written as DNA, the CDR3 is TGTGCCACCAGCAGAGATCTCGGGACAGGGGGCACTGAAGCTTTCTTT. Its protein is CATSRDLGTGGTEAFF.

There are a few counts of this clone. The CDR3 loop is CASSPTDGGLYGYTF. The CDR3 bases are TGTGCCAGCTCACCCACGGACGGGGGTCTCTATGGCTACACCTTC. The genes are TRBV18 and TRBJ1-2; weak D call: TRBD1 (5 bases). Germline-derived CDR1 and CDR2 are KGHSH and LQKENI. The V end was cut by 3 bases, the J end by 4 bases, with 15 bases between. CDR3 length: 15 amino acids.

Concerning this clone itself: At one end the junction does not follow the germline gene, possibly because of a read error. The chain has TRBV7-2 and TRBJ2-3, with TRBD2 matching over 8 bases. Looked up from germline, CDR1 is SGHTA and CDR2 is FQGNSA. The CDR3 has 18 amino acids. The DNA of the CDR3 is TGTGCCAACAGCTTAGGTGGCGGGAGGCCCTTTAGCACAGATACGCAGTATTTT. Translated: CANSLGGGRPFSTDTQYF.

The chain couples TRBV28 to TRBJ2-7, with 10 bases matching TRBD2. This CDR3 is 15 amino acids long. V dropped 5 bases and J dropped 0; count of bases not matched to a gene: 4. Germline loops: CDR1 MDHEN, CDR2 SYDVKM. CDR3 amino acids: CASSQIAGGSYEQYF. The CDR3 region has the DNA TGTGCCAGCAGTCAAATAGCGGGAGGCTCCTACGAGCAGTACTTC.

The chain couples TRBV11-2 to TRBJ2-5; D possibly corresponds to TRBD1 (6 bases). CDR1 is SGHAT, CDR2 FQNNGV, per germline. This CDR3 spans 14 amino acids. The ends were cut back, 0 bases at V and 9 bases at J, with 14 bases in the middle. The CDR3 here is CASSLERGRPSQYF. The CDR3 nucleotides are TGTGCCAGCAGCTTAGAAAGGGGGAGACCGTCCCAGTACTTC.

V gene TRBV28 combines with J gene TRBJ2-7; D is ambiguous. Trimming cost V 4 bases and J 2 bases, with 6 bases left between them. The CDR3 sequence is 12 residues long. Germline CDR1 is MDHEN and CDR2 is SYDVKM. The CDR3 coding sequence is TGTGCCAGCAGTTGGGCAGCCTACGAGCAGTACTTC. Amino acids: CASSWAAYEQYF.